The clone carrying this T cell receptor (beta chain) was observed a single time. Its antigen is currently unknown. The CDR3 sequence is 16 residues long. Trimming cost V 5 bases and J 2 bases; bases outside gene matches: 10. Germline CDR1 and CDR2: SGHTA and FQGTGA. This specimen belongs to a study of yellow fever vaccine responses in identical twins. General observations from the study: In identical twins, vaccine T cell responses appeared partly shared and partly individual.

MiXCR, run by TCRdb on the RT-PCR reads, gives a single entry per CDR3 protein. The sample consists of nearly 7,000 distinct CDR3 sequences, 84% of them appearing once. The clonotype was recovered from a woman aged 18 to 35 who received the yellow fever vaccine. The material sequenced was T cells from blood (PBMCs), unsorted or a sorted subset (not recorded which), taken before or after yellow fever vaccination (not recorded which). The rearrangement uses TRBV7-3 and TRBJ2-3; 7 nucleotides line up with TRBD1. The CDR3 region has the DNA TGTGCCAGCAGCCTGACAGGGCCATCAAACACAGATACGCAGTATTTT. Translation: CASSLTGPSNTDTQYF.